The clone carrying this T cell receptor (beta chain) was seen a few times. The antigen is unknown. The sample is drawn from a study of cytomegalovirus exposure and HLA in healthy donors. The wider study: When 350 to 500 donors were genotyped, more than 70% of them were found to fall in the Caucasian-associated ancestry cluster. Regarding the study as a whole: Rare TCR sequences predominated, though certain public TCRs were found in many donors.

The PCR ran on 60 Vbeta and 13 Jbeta primers. Using immunoSEQ multiplex PCR, the repertoire was profiled, and TCRdb retains in-frame clones only, with some absent. The profile covers fewer than 200,000 clones, with more than 9.5% appearing a single time and roughly 7.7% taken by the ten largest. The length of the CDR3 is 15 residues. V lost 5 bases, J lost 9 bases, and 7 bases stayed unmatched. The germline gives CDR1 SGHTA, CDR2 FQGNSA. Sequencing used PBMCs. This rearrangement joins TRBV7-2 to TRBJ1-6, with TRBD1 matching over 10 bases. This TCR derives from a man aged 45 to 65 in good health and CMV-seropositive. This CDR3 reads CASSLTTGGSSPLHF. The DNA of the CDR3 is TGTGCCAGCAGCCTCACGACAGGGGGCAGTTCACCCCTCCACTTT.